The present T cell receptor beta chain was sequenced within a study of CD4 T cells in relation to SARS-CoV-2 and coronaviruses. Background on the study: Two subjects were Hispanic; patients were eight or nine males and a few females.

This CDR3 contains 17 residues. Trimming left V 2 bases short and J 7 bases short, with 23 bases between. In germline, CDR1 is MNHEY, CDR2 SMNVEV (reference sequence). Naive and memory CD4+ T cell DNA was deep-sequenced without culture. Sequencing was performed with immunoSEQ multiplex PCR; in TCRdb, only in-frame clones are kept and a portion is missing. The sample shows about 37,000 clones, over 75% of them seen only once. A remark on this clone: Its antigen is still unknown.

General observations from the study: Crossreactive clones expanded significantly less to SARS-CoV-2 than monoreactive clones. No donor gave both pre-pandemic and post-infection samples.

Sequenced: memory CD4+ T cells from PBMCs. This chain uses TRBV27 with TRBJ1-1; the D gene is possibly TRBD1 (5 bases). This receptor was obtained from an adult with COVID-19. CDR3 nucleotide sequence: TGTGCCAGCAGTTTAACCCTACGACAGTATCTCGGGGGTGAAGCTTTCTTT. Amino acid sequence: CASSLTLRQYLGGEAFF.